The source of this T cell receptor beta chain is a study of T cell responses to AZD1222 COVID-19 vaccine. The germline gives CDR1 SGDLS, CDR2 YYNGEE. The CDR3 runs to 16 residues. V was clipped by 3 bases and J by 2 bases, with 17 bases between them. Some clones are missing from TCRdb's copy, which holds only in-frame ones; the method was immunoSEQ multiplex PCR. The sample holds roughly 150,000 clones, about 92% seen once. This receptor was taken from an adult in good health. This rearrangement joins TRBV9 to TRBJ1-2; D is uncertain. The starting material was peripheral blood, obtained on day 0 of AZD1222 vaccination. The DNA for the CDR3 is TGTGCCAGCAGCGGCACACGACCGTCAATAAACTATGGCTACACCTTC. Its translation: CASSGTRPSINYGYTF.